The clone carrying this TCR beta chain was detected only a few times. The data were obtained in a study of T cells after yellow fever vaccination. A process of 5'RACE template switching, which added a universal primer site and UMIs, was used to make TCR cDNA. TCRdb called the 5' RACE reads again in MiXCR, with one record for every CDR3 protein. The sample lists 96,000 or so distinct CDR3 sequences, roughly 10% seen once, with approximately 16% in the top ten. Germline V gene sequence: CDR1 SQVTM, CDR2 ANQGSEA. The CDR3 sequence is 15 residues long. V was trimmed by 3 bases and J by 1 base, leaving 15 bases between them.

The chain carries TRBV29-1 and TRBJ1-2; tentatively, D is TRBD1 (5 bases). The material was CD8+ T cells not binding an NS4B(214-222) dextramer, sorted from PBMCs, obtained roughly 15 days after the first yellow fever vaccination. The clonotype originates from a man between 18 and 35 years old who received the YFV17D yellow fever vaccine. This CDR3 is CSVEPPSTVNYGYTF. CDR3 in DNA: TGCAGCGTTGAGCCTCCCTCGACAGTTAACTATGGCTACACCTTC.